This TCR beta chain emerged from a study of blood T cell repertoires in COVID-19 (dated by TCRdb to the early 2020s). With respect to the entire study: Samples covering the acute and convalescent phases of COVID-19 were provided by collaborators in the United States, Italy and Spain. HLA class I and class II types, where available, came from metadata supplied by the sample provider rather than from assay-based typing. Subjects who had been exposed to COVID-19, were actively infected with it, or had recovered from it provided the deeply sampled blood TCRbeta repertoires that made up the dataset. The material from the prospective study consisted of cDNA or gDNA derived from T cells, B-cell-depleted T cells, or PBMCs. The sample metadata nearly always contained a de-identified subject ID, COVID-19 status, age in years and sex. The repertoires were made available in a free public database intended to serve as a resource for research on the immune response to SARS-CoV-2. Samples came from the ongoing ImmuneRACE study (first 160 participants) plus 1,254 subjects from 6 global collaborators. The investigation overall reported the following: Clinical and demographic metadata were provided uncurated, with the amount varying by source and participant.

Participants in the prospective study were aged about 18 to 95 years, lived in under 30 United States geographic areas, and enrolled through a virtual design. In the prospective study, participants were assigned to cohorts based on the clinical history participants reported in a screening survey and a study questionnaire. A participant counted as exposed if, within 2 weeks of entering the study, that participant had been in contact with someone who had a PCR-confirmed or clinician-diagnosed COVID-19 case. In the prospective study, mobile phlebotomists collected whole blood, serum and a nasopharyngeal or oropharyngeal swab from each participant. Over a roughly two-month period, participants in the prospective study had the option of providing additional blood draws and questionnaires. Before DNA extraction, blood samples from the prospective study were shipped at room temperature or frozen. Unmatched junction bases come to 4, with V trimmed by 6 bases and J by 6 bases. The CDR3 contains 13 residues, cysteine and phenylalanine counted. The only DNA kept is the CDR3, 39 bases in frame from the first base. Looking up the germline V gene (reference sequence) yields CDR1 SEHNR and CDR2 FQNEAQ.

TCRbeta CDR3 regions were amplified from genomic DNA using the immunoSEQ Assay, a bias-controlled multiplex PCR. The paper's data handling went like this. Nucleated cell counts per sample were estimated from amplification of reference gene primers within the assay. Sequence reads were collapsed and filtered to measure the absolute abundance of every unique TCRbeta CDR3 rearrangement. For each sample, productive Simpson clonality was calculated as the square root of Simpson's diversity index over productive rearrangements. The table was pulled from immuneACCESS by TCRdb, which kept in-frame rearrangements only. Such tables lose some clones; where checked, under half of the loss comes from unresolved V genes, and the rest has no known cause. V, J and clone size derive from that table, while D and trimming were established from the DNA sequence. The sample table shows nearly 300,000 clones, and roughly nine tenths are seen once. Roughly 2.9% of the sample is in the top ten clones.

With regard to this clone: The antigen this receptor binds is unknown. Base-call qualities are not available, and no considerably larger clone is one nucleotide away.

This sequence was found in a woman between 50 and 59 years old who had been exposed to COVID-19. Source material: PBMCs or T cells enriched from blood (not recorded which). The receptor chain draws on TRBV7-9 and TRBJ2-2; 7 middle bases align to TRBD1. The DNA sequence is as follows: TGTGCCAGCAGTACCCAGGGGGCCGGGGAGCTGTTTTTT. The resulting protein is CASSTQGAGELFF.